Below, one T cell receptor (beta chain) is given with its context. Its target is unknown. This sample was included in a study of CD8+CD57+ T cells in acquired aplastic anemia. Study as a whole: Isolated CD4+ and CD8+ cells, once sorted, yielded DNA averaging about 3 ug. The study's findings and limits: Significant differences in CD8+ Simpson's diversity were not observed between patients and controls.

Using genomic DNA as the template, TCR beta VDJ and CDR3 profiling was carried out. TCRdb processed the reads anew with MiXCR; each CDR3 protein has one entry. The sample yields about 160,000 distinct CDR3 sequences, more than 45% seen once. Sequencing involved patients with CD8+CD57+ cell expansion previously shown by flow cytometry. Patients, without exception, had severe acquired aplastic anemia. Germline-derived CDR1 and CDR2 are SQVTM and ANQGSEA. V lost 6 bases, J lost 0 bases, and 9 bases lay in between. The CDR3 loop spans 13 amino acids. The chain links TRBV29-1 to TRBJ2-1; a possible D gene is TRBD2 (5 bases). Sequencing used sorted CD4+, CD8+, or CD8+CD57+ T cells (not recorded which) from PBMCs. This TCR came from a human donor with aplastic anemia. The CDR3 is CSVGADSYNEQFF. In nucleotides, the CDR3 is TGCAGCGTCGGAGCGGACTCCTACAATGAGCAGTTCTTC.